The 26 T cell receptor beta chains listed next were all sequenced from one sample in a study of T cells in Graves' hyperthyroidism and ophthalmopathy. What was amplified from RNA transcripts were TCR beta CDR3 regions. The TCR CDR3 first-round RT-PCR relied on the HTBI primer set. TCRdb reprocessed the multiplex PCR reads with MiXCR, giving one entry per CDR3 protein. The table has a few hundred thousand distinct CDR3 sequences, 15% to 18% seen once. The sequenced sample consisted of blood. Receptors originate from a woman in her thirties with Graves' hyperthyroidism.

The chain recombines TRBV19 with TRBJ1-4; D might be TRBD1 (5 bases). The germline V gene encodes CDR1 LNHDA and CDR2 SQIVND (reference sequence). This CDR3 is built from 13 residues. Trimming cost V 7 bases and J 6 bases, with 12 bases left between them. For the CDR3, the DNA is TGTGCCAGTACTGCGATGGGGGATGAAAAACTGTTTTTT. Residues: CASTAMGDEKLFF.

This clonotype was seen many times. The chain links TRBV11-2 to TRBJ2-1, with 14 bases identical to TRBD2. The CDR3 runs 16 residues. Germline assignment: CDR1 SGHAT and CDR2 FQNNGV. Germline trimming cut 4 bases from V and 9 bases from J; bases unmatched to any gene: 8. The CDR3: CASSSGGLAGGREQFF. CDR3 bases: TGTGCCAGCAGCTCCGGCGGACTAGCGGGAGGCCGTGAGCAGTTCTTC.

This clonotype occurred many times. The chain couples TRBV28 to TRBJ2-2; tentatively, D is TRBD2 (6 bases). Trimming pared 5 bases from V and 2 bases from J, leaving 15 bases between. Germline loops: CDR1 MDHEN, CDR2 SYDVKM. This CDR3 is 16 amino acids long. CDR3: CASSPSGPLNTGELFF. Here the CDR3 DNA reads TGTGCCAGCAGTCCGAGCGGGCCTCTCAACACCGGGGAGCTGTTTTTT.

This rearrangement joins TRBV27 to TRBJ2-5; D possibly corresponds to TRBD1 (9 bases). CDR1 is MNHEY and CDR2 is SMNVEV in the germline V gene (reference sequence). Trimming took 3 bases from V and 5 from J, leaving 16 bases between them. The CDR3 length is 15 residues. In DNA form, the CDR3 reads TGTGCCAGCAGTTTGGGGACAGGGACTAGGGAGACCCAGTACTTC. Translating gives CASSLGTGTRETQYF.

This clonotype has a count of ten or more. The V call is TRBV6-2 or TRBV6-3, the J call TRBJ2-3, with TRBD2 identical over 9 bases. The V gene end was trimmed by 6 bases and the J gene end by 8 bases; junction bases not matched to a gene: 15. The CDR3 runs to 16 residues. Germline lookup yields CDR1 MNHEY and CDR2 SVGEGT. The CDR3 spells CASSPDGTSNSPTQYF. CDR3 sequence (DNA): TGTGCCAGCAGCCCTGACGGGACTAGCAATTCCCCTACGCAGTATTTT.

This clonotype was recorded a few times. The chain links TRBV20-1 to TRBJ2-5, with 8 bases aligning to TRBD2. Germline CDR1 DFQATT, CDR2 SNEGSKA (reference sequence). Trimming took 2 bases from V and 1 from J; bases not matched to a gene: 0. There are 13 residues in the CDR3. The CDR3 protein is CSARLAGQETQYF. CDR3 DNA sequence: TGCAGTGCTAGACTAGCGGGCCAAGAGACCCAGTACTTC.

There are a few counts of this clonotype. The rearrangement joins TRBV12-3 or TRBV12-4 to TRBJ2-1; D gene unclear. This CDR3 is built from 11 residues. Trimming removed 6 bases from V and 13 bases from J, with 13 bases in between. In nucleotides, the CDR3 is TGTGCCAGCAGGGCCTATTCAAGACAGTTCTTC. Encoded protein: CASRAYSRQFF.

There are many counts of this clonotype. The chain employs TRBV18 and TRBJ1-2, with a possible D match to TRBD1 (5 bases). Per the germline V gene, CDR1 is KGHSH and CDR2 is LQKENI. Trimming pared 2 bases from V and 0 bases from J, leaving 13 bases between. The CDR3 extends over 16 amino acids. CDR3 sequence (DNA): TGTGCCAGCTCACCAAGACGGGACGGCACTAACTATGGCTACACCTTC. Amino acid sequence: CASSPRRDGTNYGYTF.

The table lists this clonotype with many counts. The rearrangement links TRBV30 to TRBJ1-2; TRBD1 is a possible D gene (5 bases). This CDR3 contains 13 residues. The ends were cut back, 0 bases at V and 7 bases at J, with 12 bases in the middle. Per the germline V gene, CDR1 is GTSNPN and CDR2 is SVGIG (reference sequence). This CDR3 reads CAWSVNPQGGYTF. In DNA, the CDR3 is TGTGCCTGGAGTGTTAATCCTCAGGGTGGCTACACCTTC.

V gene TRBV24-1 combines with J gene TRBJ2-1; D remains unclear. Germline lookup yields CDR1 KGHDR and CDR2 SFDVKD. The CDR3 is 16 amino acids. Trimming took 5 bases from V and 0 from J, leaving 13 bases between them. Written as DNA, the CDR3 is TGTGCCACCAGTGGCCCTGCGGCGGCCTCCTACAATGAGCAGTTCTTC. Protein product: CATSGPAAASYNEQFF.

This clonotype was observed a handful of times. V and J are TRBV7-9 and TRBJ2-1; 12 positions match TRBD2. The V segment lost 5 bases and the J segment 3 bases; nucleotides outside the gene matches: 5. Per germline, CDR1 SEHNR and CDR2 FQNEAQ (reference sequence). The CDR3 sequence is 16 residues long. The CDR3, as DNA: TGTGCCAGCAGCCCGACTAGCGGGAGTCTCTACAATGAGCAGTTCTTC. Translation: CASSPTSGSLYNEQFF.

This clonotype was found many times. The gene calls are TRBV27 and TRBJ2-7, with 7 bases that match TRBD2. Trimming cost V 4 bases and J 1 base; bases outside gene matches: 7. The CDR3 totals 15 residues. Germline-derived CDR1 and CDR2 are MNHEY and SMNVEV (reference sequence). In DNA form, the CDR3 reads TGTGCCAGCAGTTCTCGTCTAGCGGTATCCTACGAGCAGTACTTC. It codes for CASSSRLAVSYEQYF.

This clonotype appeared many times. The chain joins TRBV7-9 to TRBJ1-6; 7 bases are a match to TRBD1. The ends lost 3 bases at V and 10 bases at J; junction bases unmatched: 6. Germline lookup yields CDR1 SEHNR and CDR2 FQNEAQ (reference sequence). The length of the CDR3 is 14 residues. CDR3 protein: CASSFGTVTSPLHF. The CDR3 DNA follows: TGTGCCAGCAGCTTTGGGACAGTCACCTCACCCCTCCACTTT.

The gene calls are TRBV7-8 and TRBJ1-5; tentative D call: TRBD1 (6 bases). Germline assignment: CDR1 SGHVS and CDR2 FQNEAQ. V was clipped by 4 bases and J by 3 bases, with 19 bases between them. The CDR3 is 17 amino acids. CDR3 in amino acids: CASSSRLDRLTNQPQHF. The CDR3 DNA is TGTGCCAGCAGCTCTAGGCTCGACAGGCTCACCAATCAGCCCCAGCATTTT. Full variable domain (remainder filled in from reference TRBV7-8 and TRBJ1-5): GAGVSQSPRYKVAKRGQDVALRCDPISGHVSLFWYQQALGQGPEFLTYFQNEAQLDKSGLPSDRFFAERPEGSVSTLKIQRTQQEDSAVYLCASSSRLDRLTNQPQHFGDGTRLSIL.

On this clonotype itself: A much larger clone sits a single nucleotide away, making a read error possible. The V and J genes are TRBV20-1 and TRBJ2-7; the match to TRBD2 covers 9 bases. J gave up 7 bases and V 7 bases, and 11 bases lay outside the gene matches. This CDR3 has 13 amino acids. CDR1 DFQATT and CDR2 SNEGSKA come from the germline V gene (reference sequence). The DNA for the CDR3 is TGCAGTGTGGCTAGCGGGGTTAGTGGTGAGCAGTACTTC. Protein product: CSVASGVSGEQYF.

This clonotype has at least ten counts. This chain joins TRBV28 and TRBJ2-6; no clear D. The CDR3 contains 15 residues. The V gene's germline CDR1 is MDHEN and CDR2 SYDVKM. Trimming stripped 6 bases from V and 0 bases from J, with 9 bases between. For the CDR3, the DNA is TGTGCCAGCAGCTTACAGAGCTCTGGGGCCAACGTCCTGACTTTC. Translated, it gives CASSLQSSGANVLTF.

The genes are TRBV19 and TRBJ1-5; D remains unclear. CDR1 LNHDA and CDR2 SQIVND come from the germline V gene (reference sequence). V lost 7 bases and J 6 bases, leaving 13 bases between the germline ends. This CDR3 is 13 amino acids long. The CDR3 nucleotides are TGTGCCAGTACCCCTTTCGGAGGTCAGCCCCAGCATTTT. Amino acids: CASTPFGGQPQHF. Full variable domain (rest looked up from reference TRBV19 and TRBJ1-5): DGGITQSPKYLFRKEGQNVTLSCEQNLNHDAMYWYRQDPGQGLRLIYYSQIVNDFQKGDIAEGYSVSREKKESFPLTVTSAQKNPTAFYLCASTPFGGQPQHFGDGTRLSIL.

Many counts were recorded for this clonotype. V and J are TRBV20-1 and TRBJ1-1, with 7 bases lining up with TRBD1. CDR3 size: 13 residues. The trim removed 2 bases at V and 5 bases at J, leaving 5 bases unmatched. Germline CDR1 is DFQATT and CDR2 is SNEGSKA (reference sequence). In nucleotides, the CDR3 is TGCAGTGCTAGAACAGGGGAGGGAACTGAAGCTTTCTTT. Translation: CSARTGEGTEAFF.

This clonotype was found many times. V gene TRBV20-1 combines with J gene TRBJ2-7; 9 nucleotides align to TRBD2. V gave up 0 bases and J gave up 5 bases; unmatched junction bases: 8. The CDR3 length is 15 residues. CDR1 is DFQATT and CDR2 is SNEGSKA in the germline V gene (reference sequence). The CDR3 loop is CSARDFQAGGNEQYF. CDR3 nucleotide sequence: TGCAGTGCTAGAGATTTTCAAGCGGGAGGAAACGAGCAGTACTTC.

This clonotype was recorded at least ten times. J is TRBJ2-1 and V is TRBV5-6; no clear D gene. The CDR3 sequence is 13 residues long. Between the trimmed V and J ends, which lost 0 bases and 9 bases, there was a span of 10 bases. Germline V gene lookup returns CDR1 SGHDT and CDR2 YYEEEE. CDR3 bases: TGTGCCAGCAGCTTGGGACAACCGATTGAGCAGTTCTTC. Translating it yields CASSLGQPIEQFF.

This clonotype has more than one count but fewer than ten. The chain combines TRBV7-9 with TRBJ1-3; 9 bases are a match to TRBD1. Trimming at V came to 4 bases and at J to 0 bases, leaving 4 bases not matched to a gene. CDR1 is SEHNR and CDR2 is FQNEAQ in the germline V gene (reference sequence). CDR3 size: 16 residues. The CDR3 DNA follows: TGTGCCAGCAGCTCGGGGACAGGGCTCTCTGGAAACACCATATATTTT. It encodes CASSSGTGLSGNTIYF.

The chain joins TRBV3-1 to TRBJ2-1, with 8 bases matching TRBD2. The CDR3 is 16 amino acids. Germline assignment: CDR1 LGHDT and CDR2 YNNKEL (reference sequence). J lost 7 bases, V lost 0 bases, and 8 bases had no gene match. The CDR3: CASSQDGVAGKNEQFF. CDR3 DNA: TGTGCCAGCAGCCAAGATGGTGTAGCGGGAAAGAATGAGCAGTTCTTC.

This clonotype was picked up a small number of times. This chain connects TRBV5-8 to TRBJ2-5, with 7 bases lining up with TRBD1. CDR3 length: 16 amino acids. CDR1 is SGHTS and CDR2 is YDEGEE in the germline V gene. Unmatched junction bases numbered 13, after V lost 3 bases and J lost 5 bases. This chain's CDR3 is CASSSPKQGFMETQYF. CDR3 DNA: TGTGCCAGCAGCTCTCCGAAACAGGGGTTTATGGAGACCCAGTACTTC.

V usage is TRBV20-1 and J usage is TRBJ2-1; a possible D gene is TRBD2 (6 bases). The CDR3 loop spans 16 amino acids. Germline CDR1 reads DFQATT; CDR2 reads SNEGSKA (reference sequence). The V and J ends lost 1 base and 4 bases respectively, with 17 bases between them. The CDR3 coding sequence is TGCAGTGCTAGAGCGGCGTTGGTAGCGGTTTACAATGAGCAGTTCTTC. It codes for CSARAALVAVYNEQFF.

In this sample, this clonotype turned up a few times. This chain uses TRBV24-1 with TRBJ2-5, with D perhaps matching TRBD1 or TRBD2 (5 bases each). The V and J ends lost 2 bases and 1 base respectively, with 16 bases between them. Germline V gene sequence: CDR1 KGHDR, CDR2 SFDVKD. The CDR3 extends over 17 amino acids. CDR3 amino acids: CATSDWPGRLTQETQYF. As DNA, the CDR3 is TGTGCCACCAGTGATTGGCCGGGACGCCTAACCCAAGAGACCCAGTACTTC.

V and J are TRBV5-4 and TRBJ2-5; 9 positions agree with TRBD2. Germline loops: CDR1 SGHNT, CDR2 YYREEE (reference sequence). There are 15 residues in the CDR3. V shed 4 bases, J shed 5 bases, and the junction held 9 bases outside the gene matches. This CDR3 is CASSLGGGAMETQYF. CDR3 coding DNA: TGTGCCAGCAGCCTGGGCGGGGGGGCGATGGAGACCCAGTACTTC.